A single sample is the source of the 21 T cell receptor beta chains below, sequenced in a study of cytomegalovirus exposure and HLA in healthy donors. Amplification used 60 Vbeta primers and 13 Jbeta primers. Using immunoSEQ multiplex PCR, the repertoire was profiled, and TCRdb retains in-frame clones only, with some absent. Of some 78,000 clones in the sample, 80% were seen once. The sequencing input was PBMCs. These receptors all stem from a man aged 50 to 60 in good health and CMV-seropositive.

This clone was picked up one time. The genes are TRBV10-3 and TRBJ2-7, with 9 bases identical to TRBD1. The CDR3 is 13 amino acids. Trimming cost V 9 bases and J 3 bases; bases outside gene matches: 6. Germline CDR1 ENHRY, CDR2 SYGVKD. The CDR3 sequence: CAISTGGGYEQYF. The CDR3 DNA reads TGTGCCATTTCGACAGGGGGTGGCTACGAGCAGTACTTC.

This chain connects TRBV11-2 to TRBJ1-5; 9 bases fit TRBD1. From germline, CDR1 is SGHAT and CDR2 FQNNGV. The CDR3 spans 15 residues. The ends lost 1 base at V and 5 bases at J; junction bases unmatched: 3. The CDR3 region is CASSLAGTGYQPQHF. The CDR3 DNA follows: TGTGCCAGCAGCTTAGCCGGGACAGGGTATCAGCCCCAGCATTTT.

A remark on this clone: An end of the junction differs from the germline gene, which may be a read error. This rearrangement joins TRBV7-9 to TRBJ2-3; TRBD1 is a possible D gene (5 bases). Germline V CDR1 and CDR2: SEHNR, FQNEAQ (reference sequence). The CDR3 runs to 15 residues. The CDR3 region is CSSSSEWTPILEQYF. The DNA of the CDR3 is TGTTCCAGCAGCTCTGAATGGACACCGATTTTGGAGCAGTATTTT.

This chain joins TRBV21-1 and TRBJ2-7; the tabulated D call, TRBD1, remains unverified against the DNA. TRBV21-1 corresponds to a pseudogene. CDR3 size: 17 residues. The CDR3 protein is CASSKKDRVVTGNEQYF. CDR3 nucleotides: TGTGCCAGCAGCAAAAAGGACAGGGTAGTCACTGGGAACGAGCAGTACTTC.

V and J are TRBV5-1 and TRBJ1-1, with TRBD1 matching 7 bases. From germline, CDR1 is SGHRS and CDR2 YFSETQ. The CDR3 totals 16 residues. V gave up 0 bases and J gave up 0 bases; unmatched junction bases: 5. CDR3: CASSLVGTDMNTEAFF. The CDR3 bases are TGCGCCAGCAGCTTGGTTGGGACAGACATGAACACTGAAGCTTTCTTT.

This clone has just one count. The chain has TRBV4-3 and TRBJ1-1; TRBD1 agrees at 8 bases. The CDR3 consists of 14 residues. CDR1 and CDR2 from the germline V gene are LGHNA and YSLEER. The V gene end was trimmed by 6 bases and the J gene end by 1 base; junction bases not matched to a gene: 4. The CDR3 bases are TGCGCCAGCAGAGTGGACAGGGCGAACACTGAAGCTTTCTTT. It is translated as CASRVDRANTEAFF.

The chain employs TRBV2 and TRBJ2-3; maybe TRBD1 (6 bases). The V end was cut by 2 bases, the J end by 3 bases, with 6 bases between. Germline CDR1 is SNHLY and CDR2 is FYNNEI. The CDR3 has 13 residues. CDR3 in DNA: TGTGCCAGCAGTGAACAGGGGACAGATACGCAGTATTTT. Translation gives CASSEQGTDTQYF.

The chain links TRBV6-5 to TRBJ1-2; no definite D call. V lost 3 bases and J 8 bases, leaving 13 bases between the germline ends. CDR1 and CDR2 (germline): MNHEY, SVGAGI. There are 13 residues in the CDR3. DNA of the CDR3: TGTGCCAGCAGTTATGGGATCGCGGGAGGCTACACCTTC. Amino acids: CASSYGIAGGYTF.

As DNA, the CDR3 is TGTGCCAGCAGTGAAGCTGGAGTCGAGCAGTACTTC. Its protein is CASSEAGVEQYF. This chain joins TRBV6-1 and TRBJ2-7; D remains unclear. CDR1 and CDR2 from the germline V gene are MNHNS and SASEGT. V shed 0 bases and J shed 6 bases, with 6 bases lying between them. The CDR3 loop spans 12 amino acids.

This chain uses TRBV5-1 with TRBJ2-7; D may be TRBD2 (6 bases). Trimming shortened V by 0 bases and J by 2 bases, and 9 bases separated the two germline ends. Germline CDR1 is SGHRS and CDR2 is YFSETQ. The CDR3 is 14 amino acids. CDR3 region: CASSLGSGAYEQYF. The CDR3 nucleotides are TGCGCCAGCAGCTTGGGGTCGGGGGCCTACGAGCAGTACTTC.

This rearrangement joins TRBV30 to TRBJ2-7, with D maybe TRBD2 (6 bases). The CDR3 has 15 amino acids. Germline CDR1 reads GTSNPN; CDR2 reads SVGIG (reference sequence). The V gene lost 3 bases and the J gene lost 2 bases, with 17 bases spanning the gap. The DNA for the CDR3 is TGTGCCTGGAGAAAGTCGGGCGGAGGGACCTACGAGCAGTACTTC. Translating gives CAWRKSGGGTYEQYF.

The J gene is TRBJ2-3, the V gene TRBV27, with D uncertain. V was clipped by 3 bases and J by 6 bases, with 4 bases between them. The CDR3 extends over 11 amino acids. From germline, CDR1 is MNHEY and CDR2 SMNVEV (reference sequence). Written as DNA, the CDR3 is TGTGCCAGCAGTTTTAGCGATACGCAGTATTTT. Its translation is CASSFSDTQYF.

The chain is built from TRBV19 and TRBJ2-5, with TRBD2 matching over 10 bases. Per germline, CDR1 LNHDA and CDR2 SQIVND (reference sequence). The CDR3 runs to 15 residues. The V segment lost 3 bases and the J segment 5 bases; nucleotides outside the gene matches: 6. The CDR3 DNA reads as TGTGCCAGTAGTATTAGCGGGAGGAGATACGAGACCCAGTACTTC. This encodes CASSISGRRYETQYF.

This clone showed up just once. The rearrangement links TRBV7-2 to TRBJ1-5; TRBD1 is a possible D gene (6 bases). Germline V gives CDR1 SGHTA, CDR2 FQGNSA. The CDR3 loop spans 17 amino acids. V gave up 2 bases and J gave up 9 bases, with 23 bases separating them. For the CDR3, the DNA is TGTGCCAGCAGCTTAAAGTTTGAGACAGGTGACACGCGGCCCCAGCATTTT. Its translation is CASSLKFETGDTRPQHF.

This chain connects TRBV7-6 to TRBJ2-1, with 13 bases that match TRBD2. V was clipped by 5 bases and J by 9 bases; unmatched bases: 4. In germline, CDR1 is SGHVS, CDR2 FNYEAQ. There are 14 residues in the CDR3. The CDR3 DNA sequence: TGTGCCAGCAGCCTGGGACTAGCGGGGTTTGAGCAGTTCTTC. Translating it yields CASSLGLAGFEQFF.

This clone was counted only a few times. This chain joins TRBV10-3 and TRBJ2-1, with 8 bases lining up with TRBD1. The CDR3 contains 14 residues. In germline, CDR1 is ENHRY, CDR2 SYGVKD. Trimming took 6 bases from V and 8 from J; bases not matched to a gene: 9. DNA for the CDR3: TGTGCCATCAGCGAGGACAGGGTTTACGATGAGCAGTTCTTC. Translating gives CAISEDRVYDEQFF.

This clone was found once. V is TRBV7-9 and J is TRBJ1-2; 7 positions match TRBD1. Germline V gene sequence: CDR1 SEHNR, CDR2 FQNEAQ (reference sequence). CDR3 size: 15 residues. V shed 5 bases and J 6 bases; nucleotides not matched to a gene: 12. The chain's CDR3 is CASSPPTGFIDGYTF. The CDR3 nucleotides are TGTGCCAGCAGCCCTCCGACAGGGTTTATCGATGGCTACACCTTC.

This clone appeared once. This chain uses TRBV5-1 with TRBJ2-1; 15 bases agree with TRBD2. V dropped 7 bases and J dropped 12; count of bases not matched to a gene: 11. This CDR3 is built from 15 residues. Germline V lookup: CDR1 SGHRS, CDR2 YFSETQ. The CDR3 DNA is TGCGCCAGCGGGGCCTCGGGACTAGCGGGAGGCGGGCAGTTCTTC. It encodes CASGASGLAGGGQFF.

This clone was observed a handful of times. This chain links TRBV7-6 with TRBJ2-7, with 8 bases matching TRBD2. With 5 bases clipped from V and 6 bases from J, the junction kept 6 bases outside the gene matches. In germline, CDR1 is SGHVS, CDR2 FNYEAQ. The length of the CDR3 is 13 residues. The CDR3 DNA is TGTGCCAGCAGCCCCTCGAGCGGGAGCGAGCAGTACTTC. It codes for CASSPSSGSEQYF.

V usage is TRBV7-9 and J usage is TRBJ2-2; no reliable D call. Looked up from germline, CDR1 is SEHNR and CDR2 is FQNEAQ (reference sequence). This CDR3 is built from 13 residues. Between the trimmed V and J ends, which lost 5 bases and 8 bases, there was a span of 12 bases. The CDR3 nucleotides are TGTGCCAGCAGCCTCACCTACAGAGGGGAGCTGTTTTTT. Protein: CASSLTYRGELFF. The variable domain in full, completed from reference TRBV7-9 and TRBJ2-2, reads DTGVSQNPRHKITKRGQNVTFRCDPISEHNRLYWYRQTLGQGPEFLTYFQNEAQLEKSRLLSDRFSAERPKGSFSTLEIQRTEQGDSAMYLCASSLTYRGELFFGEGSRLTVL.

The chain combines TRBV29-1 with TRBJ1-2; unclear D gene. The CDR3 loop spans 14 amino acids. CDR1 and CDR2 (germline): SQVTM, ANQGSEA. V gave up 0 bases and J gave up 1 base, with 9 bases separating them. The CDR3 loop is CSVEDLGSNYGYTF. The CDR3 DNA follows: TGCAGCGTTGAAGATCTCGGGAGTAACTATGGCTACACCTTC.